This TCR beta chain is from a study of T-cell reconstitution after alpha-beta-depleted transplantation in children. Study results and caveats: Newly made T cells mostly supplied T-cell counts and diversity one year after transplant.

About this clonotype: Its specificity is unknown.

Unique molecular identifiers were built into the TCRbeta library. TCRdb ran MiXCR on the PCR reads and lists one entry per CDR3 protein. The sample lists hundreds of thousands of distinct CDR3 sequences, about an eighth seen once, with about 2.2% in the top ten. Germline values: CDR1 DFQATT, CDR2 SNEGSKA (reference sequence). This CDR3 has 13 amino acids. Trimming removed 7 bases from V and 5 bases from J, with 18 bases in between. The gene calls are TRBV20-1 and TRBJ2-7; a weak D match, TRBD1 (6 bases). This clonotype was obtained from a male patient younger than 18 who had a stem cell transplant for acute myeloid leukemia, so the T cells may come from the graft donor. This specimen was PBMCs, mostly from graft donor cells, taken 360 days after TCRalphabeta/CD19-depleted stem cell transplant. CDR3 sequence reads: CSVSTGNVDEQYF. CDR3 in DNA: TGCAGTGTCTCCACAGGGAATGTCGACGAGCAGTACTTC.